A selection of T cell receptor beta chains follows, all from one sample in a study of metastatic and nonmetastatic thyroid tumors. TCRdb re-called clones from the PCR reads using MiXCR. The sample records 40,000 to 55,000 clones, approximately 15% being singletons. Material: blood. The receptor set was obtained from a female donor with papillary thyroid cancer or a benign thyroid nodule (not recorded which). Some clones in this sample may be carry-over from other donors' samples. Both conserved end residues are part of each CDR3. A D gene is named only where the DNA matches it firmly. Some rows have no size entry. The others give once, few or many, or a class for an expanded clone.

J gene	V gene	D gene	clone size	CDR3 protein	CDR3 DNA
TRBJ2-2	TRBV6-1	-	-	CASWDPPPNTGELFF	TGTGCCAGCTGGGACCCCCCACCGAATACCGGGGAGCTGTTTTTT
TRBJ1-1	TRBV2	-	many	CASSEDRDTEAFF	TGTGCCAGCAGTGAAGACAGAGACACTGAAGCTTTCTTT
TRBJ2-1	TRBV3-1	-	many	CASSQDVASPYNEQFF	TGTGCCAGCAGCCAAGATGTAGCCAGTCCCTACAATGAGCAGTTCTTC
TRBJ2-7	TRBV28	-	-	CASSFIAYISYEQYF	TGTGCCAGCAGTTTCATAGCGTACATCTCCTACGAGCAGTACTTC
TRBJ2-5	TRBV5-1	TRBD2	many	CASSGGLAGVRETQYF	TGCGCCAGCAGCGGGGGACTAGCGGGAGTTCGGGAGACCCAGTACTTC
TRBJ2-1	TRBV7-9	-	many	CASSFRDTDFNEQFF	TGTGCCAGCAGCTTTCGGGACACGGATTTCAATGAGCAGTTCTTC
TRBJ2-7	TRBV4-1	TRBD2	-	CASSTGLAGVLGEQYF	TGCGCCAGTTCGACGGGACTAGCGGGAGTACTTGGAGAGCAGTACTTC
TRBJ2-5	TRBV29-1	-	few	CSVVSVNSETQYF	TGCAGCGTTGTTTCAGTGAATTCAGAGACCCAGTACTTC
TRBJ2-1	TRBV5-4	-	-	CVSSEGFYNEQFF	TGTGTCAGCAGCGAGGGATTTTACAATGAGCAGTTCTTC
TRBJ2-7	TRBV28	TRBD2	few	CASSSQPGLGDLNYEQYF	TGTGCCAGCAGTTCACAGCCCGGACTAGGAGACCTCAATTACGAGCAGTACTTC
TRBJ2-2	TRBV30	TRBD2	many	CAWSGTSGSAGELFF	TGTGCCTGGAGTGGAACTAGCGGGAGTGCCGGGGAGCTGTTTTTT
TRBJ1-1	TRBV28	-	few	CASSSRFMNTEAFF	TGTGCCAGCAGTTCCAGGTTCATGAACACTGAAGCCTTCTTT
TRBJ1-3	TRBV18	-	many	CASSPGRGLGNTIYF	TGTGCCAGCTCACCAGGAAGAGGACTTGGAAACACCATATATTTT
TRBJ2-7	TRBV6-1	TRBD2	many	CASSGREGREGLPNAYEQYF	TGTGCCAGCAGTGGGCGTGAGGGGCGGGAGGGCCTGCCTAATGCCTACGAGCAGTACTTC
TRBJ2-2	TRBV6-1	-	medium-sized	CASSDGGTGELFF	TGTGCCAGCAGTGACGGGGGAACCGGGGAGCTGTTTTTT
TRBJ1-1	TRBV5-1	-	-	CASSTTVGLRDTEAFF	TGCGCCAGCAGCACAACAGTGGGCTTAAGGGACACTGAAGCTTTCTTT
TRBJ2-7	TRBV9	-	-	CASSSRPFYEQYF	TGTGCCAGCAGCTCCCGACCCTTCTACGAGCAGTACTTC
TRBJ1-4	TRBV28	TRBD1	few	CARSQKTGGDEELFF	TGTGCCAGGAGTCAGAAGACAGGGGGGGACGAAGAACTGTTTTTT
TRBJ2-2	TRBV2	-	-	CASSKVGGSGFGTVNTGELFF	TGTGCCAGCAGTAAAGTAGGGGGATCCGGGTTCGGGACGGTGAACACCGGGGAGCTGTTTTTT
TRBJ2-3	TRBV12-3/TRBV12-4	TRBD1	-	CASSSPRDRSTGADTQYF	TGTGCCAGCAGCTCGCCTAGGGACAGATCTACGGGCGCGGATACGCAGTATTTT
TRBJ2-1	TRBV11-2	TRBD1	many	CASSQIRQGDEQFF	TGTGCCAGCAGCCAAATTCGACAGGGCGATGAGCAGTTCTTC
TRBJ2-7	TRBV5-5	TRBD1	many	CASSLSGQGYEQYF	TGTGCCAGCAGCTTGTCCGGACAGGGCTACGAGCAGTACTTC
TRBJ1-1	TRBV13	-	many	CASSLGTGMNTEAFF	TGTGCCAGCAGCTTAGGAACGGGGATGAACACTGAAGCTTTCTTT
TRBJ2-7	TRBV2	-	-	CASSELLILYEQYF	TGTGCCAGCAGTGAATTGCTTATTCTCTACGAGCAGTACTTC
TRBJ2-1	TRBV7-3	-	many	CASSLGSYNEQFF	TGTGCCAGCAGCTTAGGGAGCTACAATGAGCAGTTCTTC
TRBJ1-1	TRBV30	-	many	CAWGGVNTEAFF	TGTGCCTGGGGGGGGGTAAACACTGAAGCTTTCTTT
TRBJ1-1	TRBV18	TRBD1	many	CASSQGAKNTEAFF	TGTGCCAGCTCCCAGGGGGCAAAGAACACTGAAGCTTTCTTT
TRBJ2-1	TRBV6-1	-	-	CASSEAGPRNEQFF	TGTGCCAGCAGTGAAGCCGGACCACGCAATGAGCAGTTCTTC
TRBJ2-7	TRBV10-1	-	-	CASSRWPPRLQYF	TGCGCCAGCAGTCGATGGCCCCCTAGGTTGCAGTACTTC
TRBJ1-1	TRBV6-5	-	-	CASSYQRASFF	TGTGCCAGCAGTTACCAGAGGGCCTCTTTCTTT
TRBJ2-1	TRBV28	-	many	CASSQQGGQRSEQFF	TGTGCCAGCAGCCAGCAGGGAGGACAAAGGAGTGAGCAGTTCTTC
TRBJ1-2	TRBV10-2	-	few	CASIDRTYGYTF	TGCGCCAGCATCGACCGGACGTATGGCTACACCTTC
TRBJ2-3	TRBV6-1	-	many	CASKQHTVDTQYF	TGTGCCAGCAAACAGCACACTGTAGATACGCAGTATTTT
TRBJ1-3	TRBV3-1	-	many	CASSQVGGSGNTIYF	TGTGCCAGCAGCCAAGTGGGGGGATCTGGAAACACCATATATTTT
TRBJ1-2	TRBV7-8	-	many	CASSFQGTSASNYGYTF	TGTGCCAGCAGCTTCCAGGGGACCTCGGCGTCTAACTATGGCTACACCTTC
TRBJ2-1	TRBV20-1	TRBD1	many	CSARPQGSYNEQFF	TGCAGTGCTAGGCCACAGGGGTCCTACAATGAGCAGTTCTTC
TRBJ2-3	TRBV27	TRBD1	many	CASSFLGQGARDTQYF	TGTGCCAGCAGTTTTTTGGGACAGGGGGCACGGGATACGCAGTATTTT
TRBJ2-7	TRBV2	-	many	CASSNNEQYF	TGTGCCAGCAGTAACAACGAGCAGTACTTC
TRBJ2-5	TRBV5-1	TRBD2	many	CASSFLAGGGEETQYF	TGCGCCAGCAGCTTTTTAGCGGGTGGGGGAGAAGAGACCCAGTACTTC
TRBJ2-1	TRBV12-3/TRBV12-4	TRBD2	many	CASSLGGSAGAIYNEQFF	TGTGCCAGCAGTTTAGGCGGCTCGGCGGGAGCAATCTACAATGAGCAGTTCTTC